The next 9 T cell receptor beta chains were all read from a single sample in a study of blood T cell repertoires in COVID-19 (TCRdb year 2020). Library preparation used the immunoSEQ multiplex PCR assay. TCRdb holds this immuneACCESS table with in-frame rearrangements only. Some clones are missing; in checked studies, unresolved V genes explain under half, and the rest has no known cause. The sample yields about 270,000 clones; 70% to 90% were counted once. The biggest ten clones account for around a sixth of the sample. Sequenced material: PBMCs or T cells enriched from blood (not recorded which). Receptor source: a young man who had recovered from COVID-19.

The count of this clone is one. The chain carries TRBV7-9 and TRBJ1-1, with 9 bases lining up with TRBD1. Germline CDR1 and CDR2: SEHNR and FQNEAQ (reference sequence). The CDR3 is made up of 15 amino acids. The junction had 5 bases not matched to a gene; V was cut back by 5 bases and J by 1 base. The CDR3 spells CASSPPGQGNTEAFF. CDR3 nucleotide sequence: TGTGCCAGCAGCCCCCCGGGACAGGGGAACACTGAAGCTTTCTTT.

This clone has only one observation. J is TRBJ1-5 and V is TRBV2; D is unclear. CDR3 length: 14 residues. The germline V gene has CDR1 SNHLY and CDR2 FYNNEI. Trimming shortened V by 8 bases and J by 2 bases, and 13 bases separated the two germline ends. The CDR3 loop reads CASLQSEGNQPQHF. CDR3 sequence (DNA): TGTGCCAGCCTACAGTCGGAAGGCAATCAGCCCCAGCATTTT.

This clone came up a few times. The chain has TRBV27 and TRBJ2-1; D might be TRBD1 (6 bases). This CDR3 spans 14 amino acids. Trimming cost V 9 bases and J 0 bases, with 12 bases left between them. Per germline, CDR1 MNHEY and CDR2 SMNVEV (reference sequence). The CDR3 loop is CASYPDSSYNEQFF. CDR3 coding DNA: TGTGCCAGTTACCCGGACAGCTCCTACAATGAGCAGTTCTTC.

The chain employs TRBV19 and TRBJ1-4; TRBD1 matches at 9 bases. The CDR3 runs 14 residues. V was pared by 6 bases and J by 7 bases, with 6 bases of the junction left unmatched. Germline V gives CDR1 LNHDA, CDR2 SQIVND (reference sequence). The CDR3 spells CASRRQGEGEKLFF. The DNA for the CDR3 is TGTGCCAGTAGGCGACAGGGGGAGGGTGAAAAACTGTTTTTT. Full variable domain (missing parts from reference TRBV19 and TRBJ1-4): DGGITQSPKYLFRKEGQNVTLSCEQNLNHDAMYWYRQDPGQGLRLIYYSQIVNDFQKGDIAEGYSVSREKKESFPLTVTSAQKNPTAFYLCASRRQGEGEKLFFGSGTQLSVL.

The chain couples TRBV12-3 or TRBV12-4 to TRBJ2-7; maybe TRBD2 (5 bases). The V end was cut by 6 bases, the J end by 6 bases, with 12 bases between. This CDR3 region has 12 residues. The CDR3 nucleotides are TGTGCCAGCAGCCGGACCGAGGGCGAGCAGTACTTC. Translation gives CASSRTEGEQYF.

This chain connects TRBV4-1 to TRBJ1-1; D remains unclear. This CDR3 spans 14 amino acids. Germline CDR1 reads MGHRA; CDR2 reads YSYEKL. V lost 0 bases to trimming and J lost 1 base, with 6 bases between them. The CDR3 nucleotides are TGCGCCAGCAGCCAAGATCGGGGGAACACTGAAGCTTTCTTT. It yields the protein CASSQDRGNTEAFF.

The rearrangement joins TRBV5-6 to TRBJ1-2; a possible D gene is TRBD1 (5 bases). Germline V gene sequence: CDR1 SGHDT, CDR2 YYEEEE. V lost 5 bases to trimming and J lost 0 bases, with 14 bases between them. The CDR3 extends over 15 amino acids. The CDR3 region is CASSPNRMSNYGYTF. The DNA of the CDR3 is TGTGCCAGCAGTCCGAACAGGATGTCTAACTATGGCTACACCTTC. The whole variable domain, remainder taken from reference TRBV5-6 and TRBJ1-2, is DAGVTQSPTHLIKTRGQQVTLRCSPKSGHDTVSWYQQALGQGPQFIFQYYEEEERQRGNFPDRFSGHQFPNYSSELNVNALLLGDSALYLCASSPNRMSNYGYTFGSGTRLTVV.

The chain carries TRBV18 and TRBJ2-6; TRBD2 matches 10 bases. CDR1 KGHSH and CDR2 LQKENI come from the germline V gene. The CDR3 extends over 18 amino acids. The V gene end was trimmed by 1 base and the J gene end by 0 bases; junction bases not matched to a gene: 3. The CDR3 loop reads CASSPQASGGSGANVLTF. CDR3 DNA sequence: TGTGCCAGCTCACCACAGGCTAGCGGGGGCTCTGGGGCCAACGTCCTGACTTTC.

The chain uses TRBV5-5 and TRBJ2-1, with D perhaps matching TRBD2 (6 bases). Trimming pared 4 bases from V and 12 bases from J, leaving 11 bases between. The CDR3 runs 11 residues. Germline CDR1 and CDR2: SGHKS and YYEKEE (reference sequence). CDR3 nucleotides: TGTGCCAGCAGCGCGGGGCGAGGGCAGTTCTTC. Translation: CASSAGRGQFF.